These 14 T cell receptor beta chains share one sample of origin, sequenced in a study of blood T cells in healthy people across ages. Using a J-beta primer mix together with a sample-barcoded 5' primer, a second PCR was run for roughly 7 to 11 cycles. Each CDR3 protein is one row after TCRdb ran MiXCR on the 5' RACE reads. This table has 1.5 million to 2 million distinct CDR3 sequences, roughly 27% appearing once. Sequencing used blood. The source is a woman under 40 in good health.

This clonotype was recorded many times. The chain is built from TRBV7-9 and TRBJ2-7; TRBD2 agrees at 10 bases. Trimming cost V 5 bases and J 2 bases; bases outside gene matches: 3. The CDR3 length is 14 residues. CDR1 is SEHNR and CDR2 is FQNEAQ in the germline V gene (reference sequence). The CDR3 nucleotides read TGTGCCAGCAGCCTCGGGACTAGCGCCTACGAGCAGTACTTC. It translates to CASSLGTSAYEQYF.

In the case of this clonotype: Germline and junction disagree at one end, which may indicate a read error. The chain uses TRBV20-1 and TRBJ2-3; D ambiguous. Germline CDR1 DFQATT, CDR2 SNEGSKA (reference sequence). The CDR3 is made up of 14 amino acids. CDR3: CSASYSLFTDTHYF. The CDR3, as DNA: TGCAGTGCTAGCTACTCTCTTTTCACAGATACGCACTATTTT.

The chain has TRBV19 and TRBJ2-3; 10 nucleotides align to TRBD1. CDR3 length: 16 amino acids. Germline lookup yields CDR1 LNHDA and CDR2 SQIVND (reference sequence). V gave up 7 bases and J gave up 4 bases; unmatched junction bases: 11. The CDR3 DNA sequence: TGTGCCAGTAATATTGCTGGGACAGGGGCGCCAGATACGCAGTATTTT. Its protein product is CASNIAGTGAPDTQYF. Full variable domain (rest looked up from reference TRBV19 and TRBJ2-3): DGGITQSPKYLFRKEGQNVTLSCEQNLNHDAMYWYRQDPGQGLRLIYYSQIVNDFQKGDIAEGYSVSREKKESFPLTVTSAQKNPTAFYLCASNIAGTGAPDTQYFGPGTRLTVL.

There are a few counts of this clonotype. The chain uses TRBV5-5 and TRBJ2-1, with 10 bases lining up with TRBD2. CDR3 size: 17 residues. The V and J ends lost 4 bases and 4 bases, in that order; junction bases with no gene match: 11. Germline V CDR1 and CDR2: SGHKS, YYEKEE (reference sequence). This CDR3 is CASSRGAGLADYNEQFF. The CDR3 coding sequence is TGTGCCAGCAGCCGCGGCGCCGGACTAGCGGATTACAATGAGCAGTTCTTC.

This clonotype was seen repeatedly, ten times or more. V gene TRBV19 combines with J gene TRBJ2-7, with D perhaps matching TRBD1 or TRBD2 (5 bases each). Germline CDR1 LNHDA, CDR2 SQIVND (reference sequence). V lost 4 bases, J lost 3 bases, and 13 bases lay in between. CDR3 length: 14 amino acids. Here the CDR3 DNA reads TGTGCCAGTAGTAACCGGGACGGCTACTACGAGCAGTACTTC. This gives the protein CASSNRDGYYEQYF. Complete variable domain (other parts from reference TRBV19 and TRBJ2-7): DGGITQSPKYLFRKEGQNVTLSCEQNLNHDAMYWYRQDPGQGLRLIYYSQIVNDFQKGDIAEGYSVSREKKESFPLTVTSAQKNPTAFYLCASSNRDGYYEQYFGPGTRLTVT.

This clonotype was seen more than once but under ten times. The chain combines TRBV10-3 with TRBJ2-1, with a weak D call TRBD1 (5 bases). CDR1 and CDR2 (germline): ENHRY, SYGVKD. This CDR3 has 14 residues. Trimming took off 6 bases at V and 3 bases at J, with 12 bases between the two ends. The CDR3 region is CAISLTDYYNEQFF. The CDR3 bases are TGTGCCATCAGCCTGACAGATTACTACAATGAGCAGTTCTTC.

This clonotype was picked up a small number of times. V usage is TRBV3-1 and J usage is TRBJ2-7; D may correspond to TRBD1 or TRBD2 (6 bases each). The length of the CDR3 is 13 residues. Trimming removed 7 bases from V and 5 bases from J, with 15 bases in between. The germline CDR1 and CDR2 sequences are LGHDT and YNNKEL (reference sequence). The CDR3 loop is CASTTGGRNEQYF. CDR3 bases: TGTGCCAGCACCACCGGGGGCAGGAACGAGCAGTACTTC.

This clonotype was seen ten or more times. The chain is built from TRBV4-3 and TRBJ2-4; D is unresolved. The CDR3 totals 14 residues. Trimming shortened V by 0 bases and J by 8 bases, and 11 bases separated the two germline ends. Germline V gene sequence: CDR1 LGHNA, CDR2 YSLEER. CDR3 bases: TGCGCCAGCAGCCAAGACCCCAGTTTGGACATTCAGTACTTC. The encoded protein is CASSQDPSLDIQYF.

Ten or more counts support this clonotype. As DNA, the CDR3 is TGTGCCAGCAGTTATTCCGGAGGGCGTAACGAGCAGTACTTC. Translation: CASSYSGGRNEQYF. The chain is built from TRBV6-5 and TRBJ2-7, with a weak D call TRBD2 (6 bases). This CDR3 has 14 amino acids. The germline V and J ends were trimmed by 3 bases and 5 bases, with 14 bases remaining between them. Per germline, CDR1 MNHEY and CDR2 SVGAGI.

J is TRBJ2-5 and V is TRBV27; 10 bases agree with TRBD2. The CDR3 spans 15 residues. Germline V CDR1 and CDR2: MNHEY, SMNVEV (reference sequence). The V gene end was trimmed by 8 bases and the J gene end by 1 base; junction bases not matched to a gene: 7. The CDR3 reads CASGWASGSQETQYF. For the CDR3, the DNA is TGTGCCAGCGGATGGGCTAGCGGGAGCCAAGAGACCCAGTACTTC.

Comments on this clonotype: Germline is not matched at one junction end, which may reflect a read error. The CDR3 here is CASGQDRHASWGYTF. In DNA form, the CDR3 reads TGTGCCAGCGGCCAAGATCGGCATGCCTCGTGGGGCTACACCTTC. The rearrangement links TRBV3-1 to TRBJ1-2; D uncertain. Looked up from germline, CDR1 is LGHDT and CDR2 is YNNKEL (reference sequence). CDR3 length equals 15 residues. Using reference TRBV3-1 and TRBJ1-2 for the parts outside the CDR3, the full variable domain is DTAVSQTPKYLVTQMGNDKSIKCEQNLGHDTMYWYKQDSKKFLKIMFSYNNKELIINETVPNRFSPKSPDKAHLNLHINSLELGDSAVYFCASGQDRHASWGYTFGSGTRLTVV.

There are many counts of this clonotype. V usage is TRBV5-1 and J usage is TRBJ2-7; TRBD1 is a possible D gene (5 bases). Germline V gives CDR1 SGHRS, CDR2 YFSETQ. The CDR3 consists of 15 residues. Trimming pared 2 bases from V and 3 bases from J, leaving 15 bases between. CDR3 nucleotides: TGCGCCAGCAGCTTACCAGACAGTGGCATCTACGAGCAGTACTTC. Amino acids: CASSLPDSGIYEQYF. The full variable domain, rest sourced from reference TRBV5-1 and TRBJ2-7, is KAGVTQTPRYLIKTRGQQVTLSCSPISGHRSVSWYQQTPGQGLQFLFEYFSETQRNKGNFPGRFSGRQFSNSRSEMNVSTLELGDSALYLCASSLPDSGIYEQYFGPGTRLTVT.

The chain uses TRBV18 and TRBJ1-2, with D possibly TRBD1 on 5 matching bases. Germline V gene lookup returns CDR1 KGHSH and CDR2 LQKENI. Trimming cost V 1 base and J 8 bases, with 14 bases left between them. This CDR3 region has 14 residues. The CDR3 DNA reads as TGTGCCAGCTCACCACGGGGGAAGGTGGAGGGCTACACCTTC. Translated: CASSPRGKVEGYTF.

V is TRBV20-1 and J is TRBJ1-4; D is ambiguous. This CDR3 is built from 14 residues. The V and J ends lost 1 base and 7 bases respectively, with 13 bases between them. Germline CDR1 reads DFQATT; CDR2 reads SNEGSKA (reference sequence). The CDR3 DNA reads as TGCAGTGCTAGAGTTTCAGGACTTTTTGAAAAACTGTTTTTT. Its protein is CSARVSGLFEKLFF.